The 6 T cell receptor beta chains below all came from one sample that was sequenced in a study of tumor-infiltrating lymphocytes in primary liver carcinoma. It was unsorted whole blood that yielded blood RNA, and germline DNA was also extracted. Reverse transcription of around 0.45 ug total RNA with a constant-region primer produced TCR beta cDNA. Three nested multiplex PCR rounds, a slightly modified ARM-PCR method, built the TCR beta libraries. Two initial PCR rounds of roughly 10 cycles each paired TRBV1-TRBV30 forward primers with a C-beta reverse primer. TCRdb reprocessed the multiplex PCR reads via MiXCR and lists one record per CDR3 protein. The repertoire holds around 330,000 distinct CDR3 sequences, with about 60% as singletons. Sequencing was performed on peripheral blood. Receptors were obtained from a man aged 40-49 years with primary liver carcinoma and hepatitis B virus infection.

The chain recombines TRBV28 with TRBJ2-7; D remains ambiguous. This CDR3 region has 12 residues. CDR1 is MDHEN, CDR2 SYDVKM, per germline. V lost 5 bases to trimming and J lost 4 bases, with 9 bases between them. The CDR3 DNA is TGTGCCAGCAGTGGCATCAGGTACGAGCAGTACTTC. Its protein is CASSGIRYEQYF. Together with reference TRBV28 and TRBJ2-7, the CDR3 gives the full variable domain: DVKVTQSSRYLVKRTGEKVFLECVQDMDHENMFWYRQDPGLGLRLIYFSYDVKMKEKGDIPEGYSVSREKKERFSLILESASTNQTSMYLCASSGIRYEQYFGPGTRLTVT.

Of note for this clonotype: The junction does not match germline at one end; this may be a read error. V is TRBV11-1 and J is TRBJ2-7; the D gene is possibly TRBD1 (5 bases). From germline, CDR1 is SGHAT and CDR2 FQDESV (reference sequence). The CDR3 loop spans 15 amino acids. The CDR3, as DNA: TGTGCCAGCAGTTCGCTTCCAAGGGGCGCCTACGAGCGGTACTTC. It encodes CASSSLPRGAYERYF.

The rearrangement uses TRBV6-2 or TRBV6-3 and TRBJ1-2, with a possible D match to TRBD1 (6 bases). The V gene's germline CDR1 is MNHEY and CDR2 SVGEGT. The V and J ends lost 9 bases and 7 bases respectively, with 21 bases between them. The length of the CDR3 is 14 residues. The CDR3 reads CASSRIGTNFGYTF. The CDR3 DNA is TGTGCCAGTAGTCGAATCGGGACAAATTTTGGCTACACCTTC.

About this clonotype: A much more abundant neighbour one base away suggests this may be a read error. This chain joins TRBV29-1 and TRBJ1-6, with 10 nucleotides matching TRBD1. Looked up from germline, CDR1 is SQVTM and CDR2 is ANQGSEA. CDR3 length: 14 amino acids. Unmatched junction bases numbered 8, after V lost 7 bases and J lost 8 bases. The CDR3 DNA follows: TGCAGCGACCCGGGACAGGGGATGTATTCACCCCTCCACTTT. Translation: CSDPGQGMYSPLHF.

This clonotype appeared once. The V and J genes are TRBV7-2 and TRBJ1-2; D remains unclear. The V gene lost 4 bases and the J gene lost 8 bases, with 17 bases spanning the gap. CDR1 is SGHTA and CDR2 is FQGNSA in the germline V gene. This CDR3 has 14 amino acids. The CDR3: CASSSRIDLGGYTF. The CDR3 bases are TGTGCCAGCAGCTCTCGGATTGACCTAGGGGGCTACACCTTC. Full variable domain (remainder filled in from reference TRBV7-2 and TRBJ1-2): GAGVSQSPSNKVTEKGKDVELRCDPISGHTALYWYRQSLGQGLEFLIYFQGNSAPDKSGLPSDRFSAERTGGSVSTLTIQRTQQEDSAVYLCASSSRIDLGGYTFGSGTRLTVV.

There are many counts of this clonotype. The chain uses TRBV6-6 and TRBJ2-1; 8 positions agree with TRBD2. Trimming cost V 2 bases and J 14 bases; bases outside gene matches: 11. CDR1 is MNHNY, CDR2 SVGAGI, per germline (reference sequence). The CDR3 consists of 14 residues. CDR3 in DNA: TGTGCCAGCAGTTACGTTGGGACTAGGAACGTTGAGTTCTTC. It encodes CASSYVGTRNVEFF.